This T cell receptor beta chain was sequenced during a study of blood T cells in healthy people across ages. A second PCR of about 7 to 11 cycles used a sample-barcoded 5' primer and a J-beta primer mix. The template-switch adaptor was a 5' adaptor with 12 random nucleotides. It tagged each cDNA molecule. Each CDR3 protein gets one entry after TCRdb re-called the 5' RACE reads with MiXCR. Among some 760,000 distinct CDR3 sequences listed, approximately 25% were seen once. This CDR3 has 12 amino acids. Per germline, CDR1 SQVTM and CDR2 ANQGSEA. The V gene lost 7 bases and the J gene lost 1 base, with 10 bases spanning the gap. These data also formed part of another study, on T cells of mothers and their children.

Input material: blood. The gene calls are TRBV29-1 and TRBJ1-1, with a possible D match to TRBD1 (6 bases). This TCR derives from a boy between 10 and 17 years old in good health. CDR3 in DNA: TGCAGCGCCAAGACAGGGAACACTGAAGCTTTCTTT. Protein: CSAKTGNTEAFF. Complete variable domain (other parts from reference TRBV29-1 and TRBJ1-1): SAVISQKPSRDICQRGTSLTIQCQVDSQVTMMFWYRQQPGQSLTLIATANQGSEATYESGFVIDKFPISRPNLTFSTLTVSNMSPEDSSIYLCSAKTGNTEAFFGQGTRLTVV.